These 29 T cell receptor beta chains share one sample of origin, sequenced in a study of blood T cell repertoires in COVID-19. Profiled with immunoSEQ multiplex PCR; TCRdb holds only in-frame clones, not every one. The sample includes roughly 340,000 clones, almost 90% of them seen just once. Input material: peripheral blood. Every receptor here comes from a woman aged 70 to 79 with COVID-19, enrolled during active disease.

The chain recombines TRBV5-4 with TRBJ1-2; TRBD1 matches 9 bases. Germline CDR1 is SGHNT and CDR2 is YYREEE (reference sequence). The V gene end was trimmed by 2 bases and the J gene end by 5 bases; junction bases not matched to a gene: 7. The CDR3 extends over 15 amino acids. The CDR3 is CASSFPGQGTYGYTF. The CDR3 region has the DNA TGTGCCAGCAGCTTTCCGGGACAGGGTACATATGGCTACACCTTC.

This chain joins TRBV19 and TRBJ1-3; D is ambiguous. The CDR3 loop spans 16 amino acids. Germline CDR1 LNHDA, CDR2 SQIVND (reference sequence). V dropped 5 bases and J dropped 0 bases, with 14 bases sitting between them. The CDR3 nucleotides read TGTGCCAGTAGTGGAGGAGGGATACTCTCTGGAAACACCATATATTTT. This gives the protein CASSGGGILSGNTIYF.

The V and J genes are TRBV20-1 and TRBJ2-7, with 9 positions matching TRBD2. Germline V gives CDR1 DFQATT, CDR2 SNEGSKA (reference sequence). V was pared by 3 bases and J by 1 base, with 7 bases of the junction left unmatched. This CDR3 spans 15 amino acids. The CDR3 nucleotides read TGCAGTGCTAGTGAGGTGGGACTAGCTTCCTACGAGCAGTACTTC. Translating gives CSASEVGLASYEQYF.

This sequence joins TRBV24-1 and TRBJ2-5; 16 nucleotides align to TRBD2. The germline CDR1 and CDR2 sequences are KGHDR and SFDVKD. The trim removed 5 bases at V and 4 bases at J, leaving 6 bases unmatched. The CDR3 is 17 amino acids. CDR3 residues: CATSGGLAGGLGETQYF. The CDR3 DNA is TGTGCCACCAGTGGGGGACTAGCGGGGGGGCTTGGAGAGACCCAGTACTTC.

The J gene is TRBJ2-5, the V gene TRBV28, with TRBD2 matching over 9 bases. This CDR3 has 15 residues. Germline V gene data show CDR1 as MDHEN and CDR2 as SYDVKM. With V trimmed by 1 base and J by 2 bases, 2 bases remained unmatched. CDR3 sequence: CASSLYSGGQETQYF. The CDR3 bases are TGTGCCAGCAGTTTATATAGCGGGGGACAAGAGACCCAGTACTTC.

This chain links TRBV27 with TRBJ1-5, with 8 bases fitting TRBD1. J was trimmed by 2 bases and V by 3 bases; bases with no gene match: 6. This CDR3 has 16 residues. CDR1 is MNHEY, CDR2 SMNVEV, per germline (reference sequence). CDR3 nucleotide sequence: TGTGCCAGCAGTTTGTCGCCAGGGGGCCGCAATCAGCCCCAGCATTTT. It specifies CASSLSPGGRNQPQHF.

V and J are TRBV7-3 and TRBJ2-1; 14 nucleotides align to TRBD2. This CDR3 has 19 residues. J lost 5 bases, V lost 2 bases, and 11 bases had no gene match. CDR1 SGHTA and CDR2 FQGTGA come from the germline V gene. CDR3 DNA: TGTGCCAGCAGCTTAGCCCGTCCGGGACTAGCGGGGGTTGACAATGAGCAGTTCTTC. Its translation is CASSLARPGLAGVDNEQFF.

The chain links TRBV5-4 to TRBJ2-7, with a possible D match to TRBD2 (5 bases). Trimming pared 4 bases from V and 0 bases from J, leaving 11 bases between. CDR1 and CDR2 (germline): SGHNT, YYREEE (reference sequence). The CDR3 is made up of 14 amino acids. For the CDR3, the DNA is TGTGCCAGCAGCCTTAGCGAGAGCTCCTACGAGCAGTACTTC. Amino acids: CASSLSESSYEQYF.

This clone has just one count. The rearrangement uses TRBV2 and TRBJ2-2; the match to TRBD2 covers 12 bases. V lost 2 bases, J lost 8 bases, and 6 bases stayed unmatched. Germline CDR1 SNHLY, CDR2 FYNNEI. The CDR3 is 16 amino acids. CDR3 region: CASSENLAGGPGELFF. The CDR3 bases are TGTGCCAGCAGTGAAAATCTAGCGGGGGGGCCGGGGGAGCTGTTTTTT. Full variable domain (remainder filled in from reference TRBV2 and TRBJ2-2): EPEVTQTPSHQVTQMGQEVILRCVPISNHLYFYWYRQILGQKVEFLVSFYNNEISEKSEIFDDQFSVERPDGSNFTLKIRSTKLEDSAMYFCASSENLAGGPGELFFGEGSRLTVL.

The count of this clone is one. CDR3 loop: CASSQGPGQGSTEAFF. In DNA, the CDR3 is TGTGCCAGCAGCCAAGGACCGGGACAGGGAAGCACTGAAGCTTTCTTT. The rearrangement uses TRBV3-1 (or the pseudogene TRBV3-2) and TRBJ1-1, with 9 bases matching TRBD1. V lost 1 base, J lost 4 bases, and 7 bases stayed unmatched. This CDR3 has 16 amino acids. Per the germline V gene, CDR1 is LGHDT and CDR2 is YNNKEL (reference sequence).

This CDR3 reads CASSHLGRGANEAFF. The CDR3 nucleotides are TGCGCCAGCAGCCACCTGGGGAGGGGGGCTAATGAAGCTTTCTTT. This chain uses TRBV4-1 with TRBJ1-1; D may be TRBD1 (6 bases). Germline assignment: CDR1 MGHRA and CDR2 YSYEKL. CDR3 length: 15 residues. V lost 3 bases and J lost 7, with 18 bases in between.

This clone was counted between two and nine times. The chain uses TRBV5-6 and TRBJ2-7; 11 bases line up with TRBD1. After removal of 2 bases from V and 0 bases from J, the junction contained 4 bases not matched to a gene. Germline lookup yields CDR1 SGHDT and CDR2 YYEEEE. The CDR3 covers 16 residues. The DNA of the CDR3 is TGTGCCAGCAGCTTTACCGGGACAGGGGGCTCCTACGAGCAGTACTTC. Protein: CASSFTGTGGSYEQYF. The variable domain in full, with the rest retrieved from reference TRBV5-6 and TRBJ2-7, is DAGVTQSPTHLIKTRGQQVTLRCSPKSGHDTVSWYQQALGQGPQFIFQYYEEEERQRGNFPDRFSGHQFPNYSSELNVNALLLGDSALYLCASSFTGTGGSYEQYFGPGTRLTVT.

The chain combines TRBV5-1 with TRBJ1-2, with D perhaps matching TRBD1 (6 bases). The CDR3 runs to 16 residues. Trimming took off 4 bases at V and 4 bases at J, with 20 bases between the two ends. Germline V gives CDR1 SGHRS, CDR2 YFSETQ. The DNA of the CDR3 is TGCGCCAGCAGCCCTATTAACCAGGGGTTAGGCTATGGCTACACCTTC. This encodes CASSPINQGLGYGYTF.

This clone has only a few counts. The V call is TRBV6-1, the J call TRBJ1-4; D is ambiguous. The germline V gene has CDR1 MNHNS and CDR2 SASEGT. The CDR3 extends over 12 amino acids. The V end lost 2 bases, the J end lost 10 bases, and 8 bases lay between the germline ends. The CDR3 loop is CASSEREGKLFF. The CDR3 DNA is TGTGCCAGCAGTGAAAGAGAGGGAAAACTGTTTTTT.

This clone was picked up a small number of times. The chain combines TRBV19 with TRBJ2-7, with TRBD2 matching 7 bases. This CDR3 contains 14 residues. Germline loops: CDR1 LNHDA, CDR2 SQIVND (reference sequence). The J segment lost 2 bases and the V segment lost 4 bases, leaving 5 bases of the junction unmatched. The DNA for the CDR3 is TGTGCCAGTAGTACGTTCGCGGGAGCCTACGAGCAGTACTTC. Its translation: CASSTFAGAYEQYF.

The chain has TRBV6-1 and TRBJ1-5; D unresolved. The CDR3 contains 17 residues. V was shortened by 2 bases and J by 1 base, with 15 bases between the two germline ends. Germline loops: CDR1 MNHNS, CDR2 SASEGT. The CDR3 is CASSEKGGGISNQPQHF. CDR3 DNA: TGTGCCAGCAGTGAAAAAGGAGGAGGGATCAGCAATCAGCCCCAGCATTTT.

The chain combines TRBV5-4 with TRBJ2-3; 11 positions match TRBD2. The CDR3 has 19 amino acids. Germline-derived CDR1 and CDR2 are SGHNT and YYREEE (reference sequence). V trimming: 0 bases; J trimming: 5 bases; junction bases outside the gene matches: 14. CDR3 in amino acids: CASSLGPQLAGGTKDTQYF. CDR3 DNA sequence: TGTGCCAGCAGCTTGGGACCACAGTTAGCGGGGGGGACGAAAGATACGCAGTATTTT.

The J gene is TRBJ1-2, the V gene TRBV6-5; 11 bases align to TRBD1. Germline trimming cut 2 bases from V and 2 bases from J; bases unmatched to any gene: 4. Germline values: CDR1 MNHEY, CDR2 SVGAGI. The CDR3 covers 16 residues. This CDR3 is CASSYRTGGANYGYTF. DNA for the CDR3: TGTGCCAGCAGTTACAGGACAGGGGGCGCAAACTATGGCTACACCTTC.

Written as DNA, the CDR3 is TGTGCCAGTAGTATGGAGAATAATTCACCCCTCCACTTT. As protein: CASSMENNSPLHF. The chain carries TRBV19 and TRBJ1-6; D ambiguous. The CDR3 covers 13 residues. Trimming removed 3 bases at V and 5 bases at J, with 5 bases between. Looked up from germline, CDR1 is LNHDA and CDR2 is SQIVND (reference sequence).

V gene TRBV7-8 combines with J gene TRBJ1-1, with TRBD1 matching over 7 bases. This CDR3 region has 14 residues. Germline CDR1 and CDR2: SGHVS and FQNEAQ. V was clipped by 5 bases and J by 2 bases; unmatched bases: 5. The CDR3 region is CASSPDRVNTEAFF. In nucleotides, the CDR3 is TGTGCCAGCAGCCCTGACAGGGTAAACACTGAAGCTTTCTTT. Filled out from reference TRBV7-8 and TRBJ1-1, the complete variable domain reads GAGVSQSPRYKVAKRGQDVALRCDPISGHVSLFWYQQALGQGPEFLTYFQNEAQLDKSGLPSDRFFAERPEGSVSTLKIQRTQQEDSAVYLCASSPDRVNTEAFFGQGTRLTVV.

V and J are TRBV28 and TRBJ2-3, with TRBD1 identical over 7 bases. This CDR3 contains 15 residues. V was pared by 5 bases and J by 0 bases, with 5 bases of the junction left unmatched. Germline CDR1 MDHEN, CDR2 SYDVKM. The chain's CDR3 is CASSPGTVSTDTQYF. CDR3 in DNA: TGTGCCAGCAGTCCCGGGACAGTTAGCACAGATACGCAGTATTTT.

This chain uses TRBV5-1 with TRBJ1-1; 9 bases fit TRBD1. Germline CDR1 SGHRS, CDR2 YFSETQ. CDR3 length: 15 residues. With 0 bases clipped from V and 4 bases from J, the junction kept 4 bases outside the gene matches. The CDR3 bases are TGCGCCAGCAGCTTGGGTGTGACAGGGGGCACTGAAGCTTTCTTT. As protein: CASSLGVTGGTEAFF.

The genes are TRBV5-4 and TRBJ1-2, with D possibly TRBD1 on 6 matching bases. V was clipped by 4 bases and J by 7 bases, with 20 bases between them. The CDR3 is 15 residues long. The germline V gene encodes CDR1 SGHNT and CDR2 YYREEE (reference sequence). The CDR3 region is CASSRSTNRVFGYTF. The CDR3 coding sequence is TGTGCCAGCAGCCGGTCGACCAACAGGGTGTTTGGCTACACCTTC.

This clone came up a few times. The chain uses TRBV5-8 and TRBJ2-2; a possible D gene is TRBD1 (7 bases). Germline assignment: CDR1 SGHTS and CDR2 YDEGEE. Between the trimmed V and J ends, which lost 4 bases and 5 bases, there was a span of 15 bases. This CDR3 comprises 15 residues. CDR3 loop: CASSNRDSGTGELFF. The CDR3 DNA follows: TGTGCCAGCAGCAACCGGGACAGCGGGACCGGGGAGCTGTTTTTT.

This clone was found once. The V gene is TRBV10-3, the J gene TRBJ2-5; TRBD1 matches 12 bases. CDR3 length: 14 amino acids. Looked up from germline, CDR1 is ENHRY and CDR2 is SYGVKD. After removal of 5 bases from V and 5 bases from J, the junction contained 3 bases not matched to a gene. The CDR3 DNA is TGTGCCATCAGTTCGGGACAGGGGGCCGAGACCCAGTACTTC. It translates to CAISSGQGAETQYF.

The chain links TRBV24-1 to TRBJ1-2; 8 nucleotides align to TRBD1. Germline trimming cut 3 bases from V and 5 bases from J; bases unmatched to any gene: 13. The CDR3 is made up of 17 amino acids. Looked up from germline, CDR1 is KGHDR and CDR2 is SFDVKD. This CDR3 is CATSDRRVQGQDYGYTF. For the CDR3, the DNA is TGTGCCACCAGTGATCGCCGCGTTCAGGGACAGGATTATGGCTACACCTTC.

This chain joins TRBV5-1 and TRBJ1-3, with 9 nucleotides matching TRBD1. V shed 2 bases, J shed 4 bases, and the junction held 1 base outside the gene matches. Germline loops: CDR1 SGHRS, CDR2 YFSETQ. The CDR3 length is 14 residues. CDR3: CASSFGQGGNTIYF. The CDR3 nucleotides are TGCGCCAGCAGCTTTGGACAGGGGGGAAACACCATATATTTT.

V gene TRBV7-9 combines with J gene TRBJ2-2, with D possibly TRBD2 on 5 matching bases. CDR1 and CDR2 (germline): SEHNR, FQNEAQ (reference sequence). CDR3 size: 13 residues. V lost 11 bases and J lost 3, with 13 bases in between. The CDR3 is CACMQEDTGELFF. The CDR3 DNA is TGTGCCTGCATGCAGGAGGACACCGGGGAGCTGTTTTTT.

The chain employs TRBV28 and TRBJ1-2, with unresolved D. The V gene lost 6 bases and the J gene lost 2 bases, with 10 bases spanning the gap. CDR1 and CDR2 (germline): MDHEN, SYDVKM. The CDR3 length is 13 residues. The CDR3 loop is CASSTNTNYGYTF. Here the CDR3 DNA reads TGTGCCAGCAGCACAAATACCAACTATGGCTACACCTTC.